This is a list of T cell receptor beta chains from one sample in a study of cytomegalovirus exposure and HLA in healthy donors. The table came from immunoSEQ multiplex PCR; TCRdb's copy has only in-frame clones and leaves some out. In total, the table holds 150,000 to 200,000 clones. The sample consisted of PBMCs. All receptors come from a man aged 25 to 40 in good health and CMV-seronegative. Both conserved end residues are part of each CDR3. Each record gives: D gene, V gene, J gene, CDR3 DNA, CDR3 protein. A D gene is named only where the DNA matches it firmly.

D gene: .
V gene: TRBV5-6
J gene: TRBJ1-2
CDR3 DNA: TGTGCCAGCAGCTTGATAGGACAGATAGACTATGGCTACACCTTC
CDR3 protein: CASSLIGQIDYGYTF

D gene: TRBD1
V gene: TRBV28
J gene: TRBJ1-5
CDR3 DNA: TGTGCCAGCAGTTTAGTCGAACCCGGAGGAGTAAGGACGCTCGGGACAGCCGATCAGCCCCAGCATTTT
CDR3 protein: CASSLVEPGGVRTLGTADQPQHF

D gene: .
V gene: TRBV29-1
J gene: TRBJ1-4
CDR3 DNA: TGCAGCGTGGTAGGGGACACCAATGAAAAACTGTTTTTT
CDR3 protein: CSVVGDTNEKLFF

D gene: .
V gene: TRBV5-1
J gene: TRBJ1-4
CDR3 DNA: TGCGCCAGCAGCGCGGGAGCAGGGACCCTTATTGCCCCTGAAAAACTGTTTTTT
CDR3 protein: CASSAGAGTLIAPEKLFF

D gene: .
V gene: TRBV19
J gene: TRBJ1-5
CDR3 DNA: TGTGCCAGTAGTATTGGGGGCGGCCTTAATCAGCCCCAGCATTTT
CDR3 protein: CASSIGGGLNQPQHF

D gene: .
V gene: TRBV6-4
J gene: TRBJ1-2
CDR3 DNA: TGTGCCAGCAATGCAGACGGGGGAGGAGGCTATGGCTACACCTTC
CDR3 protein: CASNADGGGGYGYTF

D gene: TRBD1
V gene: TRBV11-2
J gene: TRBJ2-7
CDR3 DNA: TGTGCCAGCAGCTCCGGACAGGGCTACGAGCAGTACTTC
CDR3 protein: CASSSGQGYEQYF

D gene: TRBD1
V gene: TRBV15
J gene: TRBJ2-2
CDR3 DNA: TGTGCCACCAGCCGCACCGGGACAGGGATTTTCGGCGGGGAGCTGTTTTTT
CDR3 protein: CATSRTGTGIFGGELFF

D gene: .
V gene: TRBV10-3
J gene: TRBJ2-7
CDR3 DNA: TGTGCCATCAGTGAGCCGGGGGACAGCTACGAGCAGTACTTC
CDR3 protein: CAISEPGDSYEQYF

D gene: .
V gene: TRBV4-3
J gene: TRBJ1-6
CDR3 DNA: TGCGCCAGCAGCGATCGAACAGGGTATAATTCACCCCTCCACTTT
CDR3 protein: CASSDRTGYNSPLHF

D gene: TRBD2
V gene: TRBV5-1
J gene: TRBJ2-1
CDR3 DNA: TGCGCCAGCAGCGGCGGGGGGGCCGGTCCCTACAATGAGCAGTTCTTC
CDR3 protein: CASSGGGAGPYNEQFF

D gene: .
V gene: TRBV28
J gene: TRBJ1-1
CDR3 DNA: TGTGTCAGCAGTTTTTGGGCCACTGAAGCTTTCTTT
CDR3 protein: CVSSFWATEAFF

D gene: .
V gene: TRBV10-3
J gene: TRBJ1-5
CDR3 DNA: TGTGCCATCATGGGGGGGGCTGGTCAGCCCCAGCATTTT
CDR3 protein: CAIMGGAGQPQHF

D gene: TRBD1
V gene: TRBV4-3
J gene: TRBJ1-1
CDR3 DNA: TGCGCCAGCAGTAGACAGGGCAGCATCGACACTGAAGCTTTCTTT
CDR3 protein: CASSRQGSIDTEAFF

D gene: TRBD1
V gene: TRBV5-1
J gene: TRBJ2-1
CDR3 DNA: TGCGCCAGCAGCTTGGGACAGGGGGACAATGAGCAGTTCTTC
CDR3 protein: CASSLGQGDNEQFF

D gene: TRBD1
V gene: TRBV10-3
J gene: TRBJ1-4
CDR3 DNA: TGTGCCATCAGTGAGCCCGGGACAGAGAATGAAAAACTGTTTTTT
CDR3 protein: CAISEPGTENEKLFF

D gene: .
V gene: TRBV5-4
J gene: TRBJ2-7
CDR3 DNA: TGTGCCAGCAGCAAAAACCGGGACACTTCCTACGAGCAGTACTTC
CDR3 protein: CASSKNRDTSYEQYF

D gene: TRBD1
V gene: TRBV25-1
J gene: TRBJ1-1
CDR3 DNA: TGTGCCAGCAGTGCACAGGGGAGCGGCACTGAAGCTTTCTTT
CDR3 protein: CASSAQGSGTEAFF

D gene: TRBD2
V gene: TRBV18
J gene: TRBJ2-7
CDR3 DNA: TGTGCCAGCTCACCCCCGGGACTAGCCTCCTACGAGCAGTACTTC
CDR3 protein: CASSPPGLASYEQYF

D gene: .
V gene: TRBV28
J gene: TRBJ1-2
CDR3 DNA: TGTGCCAGCAGTTCACCGCGGGATGTCGCGGCCTCCTATGGCTACACCTTC
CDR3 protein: CASSSPRDVAASYGYTF

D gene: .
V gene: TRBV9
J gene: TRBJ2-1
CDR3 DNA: TGTGCCAGCAGCGTAGGAGGTAACAATGAGCAGTTCTTC
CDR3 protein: CASSVGGNNEQFF

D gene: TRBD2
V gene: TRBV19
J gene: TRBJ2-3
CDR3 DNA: TGTGCCAGTAGTACACCGGGACTAGCGGGGGTCACAGATACGCAGTATTTT
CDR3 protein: CASSTPGLAGVTDTQYF

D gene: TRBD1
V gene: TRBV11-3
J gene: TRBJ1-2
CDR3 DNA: TGTGCCAGCAGCTTCGTCCCGGGACAGGGTCCCCTGGGCTACACCTTC
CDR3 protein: CASSFVPGQGPLGYTF

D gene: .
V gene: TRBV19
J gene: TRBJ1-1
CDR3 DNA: TGTGCCAGTAGTATAGCATGGCAGGGCACTGAAGCTTTCTTT
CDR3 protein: CASSIAWQGTEAFF

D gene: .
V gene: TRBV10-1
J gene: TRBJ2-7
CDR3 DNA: TGCGCCGGCAGTGCGGGCAGGGGTTACGAGCAGTACTTC
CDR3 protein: CAGSAGRGYEQYF

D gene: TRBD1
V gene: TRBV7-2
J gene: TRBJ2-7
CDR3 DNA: TGTGCCAGCAGCTTACTGCAGGGGGCCGACGAGCAGTACTTC
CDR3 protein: CASSLLQGADEQYF

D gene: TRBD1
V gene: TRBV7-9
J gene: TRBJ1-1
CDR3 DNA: TGTGCCAGCAGCTTAAGACAGGGTCCTGAAGCTTTCTTT
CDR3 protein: CASSLRQGPEAFF

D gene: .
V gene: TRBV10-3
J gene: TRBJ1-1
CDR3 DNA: TGTGCCATCACGGGGGGGCTGAGCACTGAAGCTTTCTTT
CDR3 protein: CAITGGLSTEAFF

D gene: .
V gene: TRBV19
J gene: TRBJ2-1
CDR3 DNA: TGTGCCAGTAGTATAAGCCTAGTCTCGGAGGTTGAGCAGTTCTTC
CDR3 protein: CASSISLVSEVEQFF

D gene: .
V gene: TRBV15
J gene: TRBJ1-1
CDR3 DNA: TGTGCCACCAGCAAAGGAGTGTCCATAAGTGGCGAAGCTTTCTTT
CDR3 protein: CATSKGVSISGEAFF

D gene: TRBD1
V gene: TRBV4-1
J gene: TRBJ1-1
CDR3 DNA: TGCGCCAGCAGCCAGGGACAGGGAGGGGACACTGAAGCTTTCTTT
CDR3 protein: CASSQGQGGDTEAFF

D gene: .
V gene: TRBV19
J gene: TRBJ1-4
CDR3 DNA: TGTGCCAGTAGTATAAGGACAACAACTAATGAAAAACTGTTTTTT
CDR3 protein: CASSIRTTTNEKLFF

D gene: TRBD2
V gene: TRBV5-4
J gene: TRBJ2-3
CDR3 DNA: TGTGCCAGCAGCTTGGGCCTAGCGGGGGAGCGCAGAGATACGCAGTATTTT
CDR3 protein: CASSLGLAGERRDTQYF

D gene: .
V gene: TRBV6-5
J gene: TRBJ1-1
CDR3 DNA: TGTGCCAGCAGCTCCCTTCGTCGGAACACTGAAGCTTTCTTT
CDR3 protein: CASSSLRRNTEAFF

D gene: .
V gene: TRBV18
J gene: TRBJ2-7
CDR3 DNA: TGTGCCAGCTCACCTGGCAATTACGAGCAGTACTTC
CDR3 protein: CASSPGNYEQYF

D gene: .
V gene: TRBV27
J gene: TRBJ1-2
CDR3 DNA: TGTGCCAGCAGTTTATACCCCCCCCGACAGCTAGATGGCTACACCTTC
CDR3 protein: CASSLYPPRQLDGYTF

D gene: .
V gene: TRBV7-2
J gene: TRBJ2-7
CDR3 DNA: TGTGCCAGCGAAGGGAGGTCCTACGAGCAGTACTTC
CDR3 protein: CASEGRSYEQYF

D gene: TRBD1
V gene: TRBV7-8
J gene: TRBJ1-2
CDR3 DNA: TGTGCCAGCAGCTTACTGGGACAGGTCGGGGGCTACACCTTC
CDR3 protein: CASSLLGQVGGYTF

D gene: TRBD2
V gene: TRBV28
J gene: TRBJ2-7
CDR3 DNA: TGTGCCAGCAGCCGTACTAGCGGGAGACGGTACGAGCAGTACTTC
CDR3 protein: CASSRTSGRRYEQYF

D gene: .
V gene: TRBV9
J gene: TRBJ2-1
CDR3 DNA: TGTGCCAGCAGCGTAGGTCTAGCCAGCCACAATGAGCAGTTCTTC
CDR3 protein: CASSVGLASHNEQFF

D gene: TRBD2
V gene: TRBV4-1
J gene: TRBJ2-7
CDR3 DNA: TGCGCCAGCAGCCAAGTACGGGAGGGCGCCTACGAGCAGTACTTC
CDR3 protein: CASSQVREGAYEQYF

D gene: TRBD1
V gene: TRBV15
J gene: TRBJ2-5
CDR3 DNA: TGTGCCGAAAGCCAGGGGGTACATGAGACCCAGTACTTC
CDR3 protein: CAESQGVHETQYF

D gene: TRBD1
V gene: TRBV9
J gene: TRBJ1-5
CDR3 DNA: TGTGCCAGCAGCGTAGAGGGACAGGGGGGTTTTCAGCATTTT
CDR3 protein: CASSVEGQGGFQHF

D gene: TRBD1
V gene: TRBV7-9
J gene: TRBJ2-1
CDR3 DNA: TGTGCCAGCAGCCCTGGACAGGGGGCGGACAATGAGCAGTTCTTC
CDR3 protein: CASSPGQGADNEQFF

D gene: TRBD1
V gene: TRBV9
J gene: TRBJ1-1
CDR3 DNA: TGTGCCAGCAGCGCGACAGGGTTTAACACTGAAGCTTTCTTT
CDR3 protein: CASSATGFNTEAFF

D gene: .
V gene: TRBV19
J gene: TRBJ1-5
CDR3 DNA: TGTGCCAGTAGTAGCTTCGGGGGGCTCGGTCAGCCCCAGCATTTT
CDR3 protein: CASSSFGGLGQPQHF

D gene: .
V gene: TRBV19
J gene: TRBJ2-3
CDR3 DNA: TGTGCCAGTAACCGCCGGGGGGCGGGCAGCACAGATACGCAGTATTTT
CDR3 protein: CASNRRGAGSTDTQYF

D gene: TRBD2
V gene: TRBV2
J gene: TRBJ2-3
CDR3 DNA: TGTGCCAGCAAGGTAGCGGGAGGCGGGACAGATACGCAGTATTTT
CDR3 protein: CASKVAGGGTDTQYF